One sample yielded the 2 T cell receptor beta chains listed below, sequenced in a study of cytotoxic CD8 clonotypes in ibrutinib-treated CLL. Data came from immunoSEQ multiplex PCR; TCRdb stores just in-frame clones and leaves some out. The sample shows some 150,000 clones, 76% of them seen only once. The specimen was PBMCs, collected after 24 months of ibrutinib treatment. The receptor set was obtained from a human donor with chronic lymphocytic leukemia.

This chain uses TRBV4-2 with TRBJ2-2; no reliable D call. V was cut by 3 bases and J by 6 bases, with 8 bases left in between. This CDR3 is built from 13 residues. The germline CDR1 and CDR2 sequences are LGHNA and YNFKEQ. CDR3: CASSHRYAGELFF. The CDR3 DNA is TGTGCCAGCAGCCATCGATACGCCGGGGAGCTGTTTTTT.

This clone was counted a single time. The chain combines TRBV28 with TRBJ1-2; D is undetermined. The length of the CDR3 is 16 residues. The V and J ends lost 3 bases and 8 bases respectively, with 22 bases between them. The germline V gene has CDR1 MDHEN and CDR2 SYDVKM. CDR3 protein: CASSLLGFGLIGGYTF. CDR3 bases: TGTGCCAGCAGTTTGCTTGGGTTCGGCCTTATTGGGGGCTACACCTTC.